The 28 T cell receptor beta chains reported below all come from one sample, sequenced in a study of T-cell memory formation after mild COVID-19. Using its own MiXCR run on the 5' RACE reads, TCRdb lists one record per CDR3 protein. The sample yields 200,000 to 250,000 distinct CDR3 sequences, 7.5% to 10% seen once. Sequencing was done on a sample of PBMCs or a T cell subset sorted from them (not recorded which). The receptors originated from a man aged 18 to 29 who had mild COVID-19 (a few samples of this study predate the infection). Cell type and time point are not known.

This clonotype was recorded a few times. The rearrangement links TRBV20-1 to TRBJ1-5, with D unresolved. CDR1 is DFQATT, CDR2 SNEGSKA, per germline (reference sequence). The V end lost 1 base, the J end lost 8 bases, and 21 bases lay between the germline ends. CDR3 length: 16 amino acids. CDR3 coding DNA: TGCAGTGCTAGAGTGGGTTTCAGGCCGTGGTGGGAGCCCCAGCATTTT. Its protein is CSARVGFRPWWEPQHF.

This chain uses TRBV20-1 with TRBJ1-3, with 7 bases lining up with TRBD1. Trimming took 4 bases from V and 4 from J; bases not matched to a gene: 10. Germline CDR1 reads DFQATT; CDR2 reads SNEGSKA (reference sequence). This CDR3 has 15 residues. CDR3 residues: CSANPGGAGGNTIYF. The DNA of the CDR3 is TGCAGTGCTAACCCAGGGGGAGCGGGAGGAAACACCATATATTTT.

The chain couples TRBV6-2 or TRBV6-3 to TRBJ2-1, with 10 bases fitting TRBD2. The V gene end was trimmed by 5 bases and the J gene end by 5 bases; junction bases not matched to a gene: 6. This CDR3 comprises 15 residues. CDR1 is MNHEY and CDR2 is SVGEGT in the germline V gene. The CDR3 region has the DNA TGTGCCAGCAGTAAACTAGCGGGGCTAAACAATGAGCAGTTCTTC. Translating gives CASSKLAGLNNEQFF.

This clonotype occurred many times. An end of the junction differs from the germline gene, which may be a read error. This sequence joins TRBV20-1 and TRBJ2-1; TRBD2 agrees at 11 bases. CDR3 length equals 15 residues. CDR1 DFQATT and CDR2 SNEGSKA come from the germline V gene (reference sequence). This chain's CDR3 is CSAPIAGGLTPERFF. The CDR3 DNA sequence: TGCAGTGCTCCGATAGCGGGGGGGCTAACCCCCGAGCGGTTCTTC.

This clonotype was counted between two and nine times. The chain is built from TRBV7-2 and TRBJ2-1; 8 bases map to TRBD2. There are 14 residues in the CDR3. The germline CDR1 and CDR2 sequences are SGHTA and FQGNSA. Losses at the gene ends were 5 bases for V and 5 bases for J; bases not matched to a gene: 5. CDR3 sequence reads: CASSRGGNDNEQFF. The DNA for the CDR3 is TGTGCCAGCAGCCGCGGGGGGAACGACAATGAGCAGTTCTTC.

This clonotype was seen ten or more times. The rearrangement joins TRBV6-5 to TRBJ1-5, with D maybe TRBD1 (5 bases). The ends were cut back, 10 bases at V and 6 bases at J, with 16 bases in the middle. The CDR3 runs to 13 residues. Germline-derived CDR1 and CDR2 are MNHEY and SVGAGI. Here the CDR3 DNA reads TGTGCCACTGGCGCGGGGGTAGGTCAGCCCCAGCATTTT. This encodes CATGAGVGQPQHF.

The genes are TRBV5-6 and TRBJ1-1; tentative D call: TRBD1 (5 bases). Looked up from germline, CDR1 is SGHDT and CDR2 is YYEEEE. The CDR3 is 12 amino acids. Trimming cost V 3 bases and J 6 bases, with 9 bases left between them. The DNA for the CDR3 is TGTGCCAGCAGCTACCGACAGTCTGAAGCTTTCTTT. It codes for CASSYRQSEAFF.

The rearrangement links TRBV29-1 to TRBJ1-2; D is possibly TRBD1 (5 bases). This CDR3 contains 13 residues. Trimming took 0 bases from V and 8 from J, leaving 13 bases between them. Germline CDR1 is SQVTM and CDR2 is ANQGSEA. CDR3 loop: CSVEDRRAGGYTF. The CDR3 nucleotides are TGCAGCGTTGAAGATCGCAGGGCCGGCGGCTACACCTTC.

This clonotype was seen repeatedly, ten times or more. The J gene is TRBJ2-3, the V gene TRBV4-1; D gene ambiguous. The V and J ends lost 0 bases and 0 bases respectively, with 10 bases between them. CDR1 is MGHRA, CDR2 YSYEKL, per germline. CDR3 size: 16 residues. The CDR3 spells CASSQETQPSTDTQYF. CDR3 in DNA: TGCGCCAGCAGCCAAGAAACACAGCCTAGCACAGATACGCAGTATTTT.

This clonotype was counted only a few times. The rearrangement uses TRBV7-9 and TRBJ1-2; D is unclear. The CDR3 totals 13 residues. Germline assignment: CDR1 SEHNR and CDR2 FQNEAQ (reference sequence). The V end lost 5 bases, the J end lost 6 bases, and 13 bases lay between the germline ends. The CDR3 DNA follows: TGTGCCAGCAGCCCGGGCAAGATAAATGGCTACACCTTC. Translation: CASSPGKINGYTF.

The sample holds a few counts of this clonotype. The chain carries TRBV7-2 and TRBJ2-7; a weak D match, TRBD2 (7 bases). The CDR3 extends over 14 amino acids. CDR1 and CDR2 (germline): SGHTA, FQGNSA. Between the trimmed V and J ends, which lost 0 bases and 7 bases, there was a span of 13 bases. In nucleotides, the CDR3 is TGTGCCAGCAGCTTAGCGGGGGGGCCGTATGAGCAGTACGTC. Its translation is CASSLAGGPYEQYV.

This clonotype was seen at least ten times. V and J are TRBV12-3 or TRBV12-4 and TRBJ2-7; D unclear. Trimming pared 1 base from V and 5 bases from J, leaving 3 bases between. This CDR3 has 11 residues. The CDR3 protein is CASSLDHEQYF. The CDR3 coding sequence is TGTGCCAGCAGTTTAGACCACGAGCAGTACTTC.

The rearrangement links TRBV29-1 to TRBJ1-1; D unresolved. The CDR3 covers 12 residues. Germline V gives CDR1 SQVTM, CDR2 ANQGSEA. V was pared by 7 bases and J by 2 bases, with 11 bases between. This CDR3 is CSARDGNTEAFF. CDR3 bases: TGCAGCGCACGGGATGGAAACACTGAAGCTTTCTTT.

The chain recombines TRBV12-3 or TRBV12-4 with TRBJ1-6, with TRBD1 matching over 7 bases. Trimming took 8 bases from V and 7 from J; bases not matched to a gene: 5. This CDR3 region has 13 residues. CDR3 in DNA: TGTGCCAGCGCGAGGGGGCGAAATTCACCCCTCCACTTT. It encodes CASARGRNSPLHF.

This clonotype has a handful of counts. The chain recombines TRBV7-2 with TRBJ1-4; D is uncertain. The length of the CDR3 is 12 residues. The germline V gene encodes CDR1 SGHTA and CDR2 FQGNSA. V lost 5 bases to trimming and J lost 4 bases, with 5 bases between them. CDR3 DNA sequence: TGTGCCAGCAGCCCCTATAATGAAAAACTGTTTTTT. Translating it yields CASSPYNEKLFF.

The chain combines TRBV7-9 with TRBJ2-1, with D possibly TRBD2 on 6 matching bases. The germline V and J ends were trimmed by 4 bases and 7 bases, with 17 bases remaining between them. The CDR3 spans 15 residues. The germline gives CDR1 SEHNR, CDR2 FQNEAQ (reference sequence). In DNA, the CDR3 is TGTGCCAGCAGCTCGAGGAGGGAGAGGTCAAATGAGCAGTTCTTC. Its translation: CASSSRRERSNEQFF. The full variable domain, rest sourced from reference TRBV7-9 and TRBJ2-1, is DTGVSQNPRHKITKRGQNVTFRCDPISEHNRLYWYRQTLGQGPEFLTYFQNEAQLEKSRLLSDRFSAERPKGSFSTLEIQRTEQGDSAMYLCASSSRRERSNEQFFGPGTRLTVL.

This clonotype occurred a few times. The chain combines TRBV6-5 with TRBJ1-2; D not resolved. Trimming removed 4 bases from V and 3 bases from J, with 12 bases in between. CDR1 and CDR2 (germline): MNHEY, SVGAGI. This CDR3 is 14 amino acids long. CDR3 protein: CASSSLPPHYGYTF. The CDR3 region has the DNA TGTGCCAGCAGTTCCCTTCCCCCTCACTATGGCTACACCTTC.

Only a few counts were recorded for this clonotype. J is TRBJ2-1 and V is TRBV20-1, with 10 bases fitting TRBD2. Germline assignment: CDR1 DFQATT and CDR2 SNEGSKA (reference sequence). This CDR3 has 15 amino acids. V lost 1 base and J lost 8; bases outside the gene matches: 8. CDR3: CSARVQRGGDDEQFF. CDR3 coding DNA: TGCAGTGCTAGAGTTCAGCGGGGGGGTGACGATGAGCAGTTCTTC.

The chain couples TRBV29-1 to TRBJ2-2; 9 bases agree with TRBD1. In germline, CDR1 is SQVTM, CDR2 ANQGSEA. Unmatched junction bases numbered 4, after V lost 4 bases and J lost 4 bases. CDR3 length: 14 amino acids. CDR3 in DNA: TGCAGCGTTGCCAGACAGGGGGGCACCGGGGAGCTGTTTTTT. Protein: CSVARQGGTGELFF.

This chain connects TRBV28 to TRBJ1-1; D is unresolved. CDR3 length equals 14 residues. Germline V CDR1 and CDR2: MDHEN, SYDVKM. The V and J ends lost 6 bases and 5 bases respectively, with 16 bases between them. The DNA for the CDR3 is TGTGCCAGCAGCCCCAGACGGTCCCTTACTGAAGCTTTCTTT. Its protein is CASSPRRSLTEAFF.

This clonotype was observed a handful of times. V and J are TRBV4-1 and TRBJ1-4; 7 nucleotides line up with TRBD1. CDR3 size: 15 residues. The ends lost 4 bases at V and 2 bases at J; junction bases unmatched: 4. Per the germline V gene, CDR1 is MGHRA and CDR2 is YSYEKL. The CDR3 DNA sequence: TGCGCCAGCAGCCTTTTACAGGGGACTAATGAAAAACTGTTTTTT. It is translated as CASSLLQGTNEKLFF.

The chain is built from TRBV7-9 and TRBJ1-1, with D uncertain. V was cut by 5 bases and J by 3 bases, with 10 bases left in between. Germline CDR1 and CDR2: SEHNR and FQNEAQ (reference sequence). The CDR3 totals 13 residues. The CDR3 DNA reads as TGTGCCAGCAGCCAAAAATGGGACACTGAAGCTTTCTTT. It translates to CASSQKWDTEAFF.

This clonotype was seen repeatedly, ten times or more. Written as DNA, the CDR3 is TGCAGTGCTAGTATGGACAGGGGAAATTCACCCCTCCACTTT. Encoded protein: CSASMDRGNSPLHF. J is TRBJ1-6 and V is TRBV20-1; 9 nucleotides match TRBD1. CDR3 length: 14 amino acids. V gave up 3 bases and J gave up 7 bases; unmatched junction bases: 4. The germline V gene encodes CDR1 DFQATT and CDR2 SNEGSKA (reference sequence).

This clonotype has at least ten counts. The chain combines TRBV5-1 with TRBJ2-5; D is perhaps TRBD2 (6 bases). This CDR3 is 13 amino acids long. The ends were cut back, 2 bases at V and 5 bases at J, with 10 bases in the middle. Per germline, CDR1 SGHRS and CDR2 YFSETQ. The CDR3 region is CASSFAGLETQYF. The DNA of the CDR3 is TGCGCCAGCAGCTTCGCGGGGCTTGAGACCCAGTACTTC.

There are a few counts of this clonotype. The CDR3 nucleotides read TGTGCCAGCAGCCCGGGACTAGCGGGGGAGATTTTCACAGATACGCAGTATTTT. This codes for CASSPGLAGEIFTDTQYF. V and J are TRBV5-5 and TRBJ2-3; 14 bases line up with TRBD2. The ends lost 4 bases at V and 2 bases at J; junction bases unmatched: 9. CDR1 and CDR2 from the germline V gene are SGHKS and YYEKEE (reference sequence). The CDR3 is 18 residues long.

Only a few counts were recorded for this clonotype. The chain carries TRBV5-4 and TRBJ2-5; TRBD1 matches at 7 bases. This CDR3 is 15 amino acids long. Germline values: CDR1 SGHNT, CDR2 YYREEE (reference sequence). With V trimmed by 5 bases and J by 2 bases, 9 bases remained unmatched. CDR3 coding DNA: TGTGCCAGCAGTCTCACAGGGGCCTCTCAAGAGACCCAGTACTTC. It yields the protein CASSLTGASQETQYF.

This clonotype turned up a few times. The CDR3 loop is CASSQGGGTEAFF. CDR3 coding DNA: TGTGCCAGCAGCCAAGGCGGTGGCACTGAAGCTTTCTTT. The gene calls are TRBV3-1 and TRBJ1-1; D gene ambiguous. With 1 base removed from V and 4 bases from J, the gap between germline ends came to 7 bases. Germline V gene data show CDR1 as LGHDT and CDR2 as YNNKEL (reference sequence). The CDR3 is 13 residues long.

The chain combines TRBV30 with TRBJ1-5; TRBD1 agrees at 10 bases. The CDR3 sequence is 13 residues long. Germline assignment: CDR1 GTSNPN and CDR2 SVGIG (reference sequence). Trimming removed 5 bases from V and 3 bases from J; junction bases left unmatched: 1. The CDR3 nucleotides read TGTGCCTGGGGACAGGGGGACAATCAGCCCCAGCATTTT. This sequence encodes CAWGQGDNQPQHF.